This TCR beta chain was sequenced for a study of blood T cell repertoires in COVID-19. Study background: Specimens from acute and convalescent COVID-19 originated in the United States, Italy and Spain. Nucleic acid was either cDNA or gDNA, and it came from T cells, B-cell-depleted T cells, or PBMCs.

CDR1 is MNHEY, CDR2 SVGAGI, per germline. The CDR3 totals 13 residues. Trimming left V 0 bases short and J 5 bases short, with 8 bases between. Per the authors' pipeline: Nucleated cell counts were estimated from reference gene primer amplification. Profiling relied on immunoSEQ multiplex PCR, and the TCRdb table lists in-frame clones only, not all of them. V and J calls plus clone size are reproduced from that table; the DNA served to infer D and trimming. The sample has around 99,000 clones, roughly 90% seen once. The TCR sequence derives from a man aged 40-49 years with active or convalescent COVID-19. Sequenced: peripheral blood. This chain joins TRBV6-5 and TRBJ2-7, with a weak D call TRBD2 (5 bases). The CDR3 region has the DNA TGTGCCAGCAGTTACTCCGGGATCAACGAGCAGTACTTC. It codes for CASSYSGINEQYF.